This is a list of T cell receptor beta chains from one sample in a study of blood T cell repertoires in COVID-19. Assay used: immunoSEQ multiplex PCR; TCRdb lists only in-frame clones, some missing. The repertoire includes hundreds of thousands of clones, approximately 80% of them detected once, and less than 4.5% sits in the top ten. Source material: peripheral blood. The receptors come from a woman aged 50 to 60 with active or convalescent COVID-19. CDR3s include the opening cysteine and the closing phenylalanine or tryptophan. The D gene is left open where the match is weak. Clone size is shown for a subset of rows, as once, few, many or a class of expanded clone.

D: -; J: TRBJ1-1; size: -; V: TRBV5-6; DNA: TGTGCCAGCAGCCTGACAGGCGGGTGGCAGCCGGACACTGAAGCTTTCTTT; CDR3: CASSLTGGWQPDTEAFF
D: TRBD2; J: TRBJ2-3; size: -; V: TRBV30; DNA: TGTGCCTGGAGTCGGACTAGCGGGAGCACAGATACGCAGTATTTT; CDR3: CAWSRTSGSTDTQYF
D: -; J: TRBJ1-2; size: -; V: TRBV20-1; DNA: TGCAGTGCTAGTACAGGATATTATGGCTACACCTTC; CDR3: CSASTGYYGYTF
D: -; J: TRBJ1-1; size: few; V: TRBV29-1; DNA: TGCAGCGTTGAAGTTGGAGGGAACACTGAAGCTTTCTTT; CDR3: CSVEVGGNTEAFF
D: TRBD1; J: TRBJ1-2; size: once; V: TRBV20-1; DNA: TGCAGTGCTAGTGGACAGGGGGCGAACTATGGCTACACCTTC; CDR3: CSASGQGANYGYTF
D: -; J: TRBJ2-5; size: once; V: TRBV5-1; DNA: TGCGCCAGCAGCTTGGGGACTGTCCGCGAGACCCAGTACTTC; CDR3: CASSLGTVRETQYF
D: -; J: TRBJ2-7; size: once; V: TRBV4-2; DNA: TGTGCCAGCAGCCAACTCCGAGACTACGAGCAGTACTTC; CDR3: CASSQLRDYEQYF
D: -; J: TRBJ2-5; size: -; V: TRBV5-1; DNA: TGCGCCAGCAGCCAAACAGGGCATCCCCAAGAGACCCAGTACTTC; CDR3: CASSQTGHPQETQYF
D: -; J: TRBJ2-7; size: once; V: TRBV2; DNA: TGTGCCAGCAGTGCGGTCATGGGGCTGATGAGCTCCTACGAGCAGTACTTC; CDR3: CASSAVMGLMSSYEQYF
D: TRBD1; J: TRBJ2-5; size: -; V: TRBV28; DNA: TGTGCCAGCAGTACCGGGACAGGGGTCACCCAGTACTTC; CDR3: CASSTGTGVTQYF
D: -; J: TRBJ1-1; size: -; V: TRBV12-3/TRBV12-4; DNA: TGTGCCAGCAGTCAGGTGGTGAACACTGAAGCTTTCTTT; CDR3: CASSQVVNTEAFF
D: TRBD1; J: TRBJ1-3; size: -; V: TRBV19; DNA: TGTGCCAGTAGTATCAGGGGGCGAGGAAACACCATATATTTT; CDR3: CASSIRGRGNTIYF
D: -; J: TRBJ1-1; size: -; V: TRBV29-1; DNA: TGCAGCGTTTGGAGGAAGGGTAACACTGAAGCTTTCTTT; CDR3: CSVWRKGNTEAFF
D: -; J: TRBJ2-2; size: -; V: TRBV29-1; DNA: TGCAGCGTCAAAGCGGGTCCGGACACCGGGGAGCTGTTTTTT; CDR3: CSVKAGPDTGELFF
D: -; J: TRBJ2-3; size: -; V: TRBV20-1; DNA: TGCAGTGCTAGTAAACGCGGCGGGTCCCCTAGCACAGATACGCAGTATTTT; CDR3: CSASKRGGSPSTDTQYF
D: -; J: TRBJ2-1; size: -; V: TRBV2; DNA: TGTGCCAGCAGTGTTCCGAGAGGTGGGGAGGATGAGCAGTTCTTC; CDR3: CASSVPRGGEDEQFF
D: -; J: TRBJ1-2; size: -; V: TRBV4-1; DNA: TGCGCCAGCAGCCACCAGCAGGCGACACTCTATGGCTACACCTTC; CDR3: CASSHQQATLYGYTF
D: -; J: TRBJ1-1; size: once; V: TRBV6-5; DNA: TGTGCCAGCAGTTATCTGAGCCTCATGAACACTGAAGCTTTCTTT; CDR3: CASSYLSLMNTEAFF
D: TRBD2; J: TRBJ2-2; size: once; V: TRBV23-1; DNA: TGCGCCAGCAGTCAATCATCTAGCGGGATGGCCGGGGAGCTGTTTTTT; CDR3: CASSQSSSGMAGELFF
D: -; J: TRBJ2-1; size: -; V: TRBV7-9; DNA: TGTGCCAGCATTTCGGGAGCCAATGAGCAGTTCTTC; CDR3: CASISGANEQFF
D: -; J: TRBJ1-1; size: -; V: TRBV24-1; DNA: TGTGCCACCAGTGAGCCGGGGGTAAACACTGAAGCTTTCTTT; CDR3: CATSEPGVNTEAFF
D: -; J: TRBJ1-6; size: -; V: TRBV12-3/TRBV12-4; DNA: TGTGCCAGCAGCTCCCAGACCCGCGGACCCCTCCACTTT; CDR3: CASSSQTRGPLHF
D: -; J: TRBJ1-1; size: -; V: TRBV5-6; DNA: TGTGCCAGCAGCTCGACAGTGAACACTGAAGCTTTCTTT; CDR3: CASSSTVNTEAFF
D: TRBD1; J: TRBJ2-5; size: -; V: TRBV24-1; DNA: TGTGCCACCAGTCGACAGGGTGGCGAGACCCAGTACTTC; CDR3: CATSRQGGETQYF
D: -; J: TRBJ1-1; size: -; V: TRBV2; DNA: TGTGCCAGCAGCCCGGGACTTGGAGCTTTCTTT; CDR3: CASSPGLGAFF
D: -; J: TRBJ2-3; size: -; V: TRBV30; DNA: TGTGCCTGGAGTAAGGGGACAGATACGCAGTATTTT; CDR3: CAWSKGTDTQYF
D: -; J: TRBJ1-2; size: -; V: TRBV18; DNA: TGTGCCAGCTCACCGGGGACACGAGCTAACTATGGCTACACCTTC; CDR3: CASSPGTRANYGYTF
D: TRBD2; J: TRBJ2-7; size: -; V: TRBV15; DNA: TGTGCCACCAGCCGGGGGGGACTATCCTACGAGCAGTACTTC; CDR3: CATSRGGLSYEQYF
D: -; J: TRBJ1-2; size: -; V: TRBV7-8; DNA: TGTGCCAGCAGCTTAGGAGACGGGGGCTATGGCTACACCTTC; CDR3: CASSLGDGGYGYTF
D: TRBD1; J: TRBJ1-6; size: -; V: TRBV11-2; DNA: TGTGCCAGCAGCTCACCCCCCGAGGGGGCGCGGTTGGGTTCACCCCTCCACTTT; CDR3: CASSSPPEGARLGSPLHF
D: -; J: TRBJ2-3; size: -; V: TRBV24-1; DNA: TGTGCCACCAGTGAACGGGGAAGAACAGATACGCAGTATTTT; CDR3: CATSERGRTDTQYF